What follows describes a single T cell receptor (beta chain). Trimming removed 10 bases at V and 2 bases at J, with 14 bases between. Looked up from germline, CDR1 is SGHRS and CDR2 is YFSETQ. The CDR3 is 13 residues long. This specimen comes from a study of blood T cell repertoires in COVID-19. Study at large: Sources were T cells, B-cell-depleted T cells, or PBMCs; the material itself was cDNA or gDNA.

Profiled with immunoSEQ multiplex PCR; TCRdb holds only in-frame clones, not every one. The profile shows over 100,000 clones, around 87% of them singletons. Sequencing input: peripheral blood. The receptor's source is a man between 50 and 59 years old with acute or convalescent COVID-19. This rearrangement joins TRBV5-1 to TRBJ2-3; D perhaps matches TRBD2 (5 bases). The CDR3 DNA reads TGCGCCGGTTCTGGAGGCGACACAGATACGCAGTATTTT. Translated, it gives CAGSGGDTDTQYF.